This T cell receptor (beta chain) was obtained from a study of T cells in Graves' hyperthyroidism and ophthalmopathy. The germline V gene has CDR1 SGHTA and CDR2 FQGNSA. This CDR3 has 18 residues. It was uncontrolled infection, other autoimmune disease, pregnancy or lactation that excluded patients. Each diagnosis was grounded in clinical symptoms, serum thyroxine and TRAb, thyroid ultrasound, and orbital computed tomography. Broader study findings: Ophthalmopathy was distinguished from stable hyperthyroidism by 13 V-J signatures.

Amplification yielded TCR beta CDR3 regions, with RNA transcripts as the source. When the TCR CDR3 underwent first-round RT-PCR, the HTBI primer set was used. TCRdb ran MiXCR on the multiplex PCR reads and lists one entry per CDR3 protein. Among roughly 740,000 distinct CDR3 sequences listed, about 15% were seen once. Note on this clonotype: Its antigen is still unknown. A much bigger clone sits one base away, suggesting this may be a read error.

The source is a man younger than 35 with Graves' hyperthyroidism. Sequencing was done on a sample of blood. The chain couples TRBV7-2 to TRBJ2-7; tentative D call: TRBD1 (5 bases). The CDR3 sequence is CVSSPVRTSTESSYEQYF. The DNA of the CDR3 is TGTGTCAGCAGCCCAGTGCGAACCTCGACAGAGAGCTCCTACGAGCAGTACTTC.